This TCR beta chain was sequenced in a study of T cell clonotyping in hematopoietic cell transplantation. V lost 4 bases and J 0 bases, leaving 10 bases between the germline ends. Germline V lookup: CDR1 MDHEN, CDR2 SYDVKM. CDR3 length: 15 residues. Concerning this clone itself: Antigen unknown.

Study conclusions and caveats: After transplant, recipient diversity fell while pathologically expanded clonotypes grew through day 180.

The time point: recipient sample about 28 days before transplant, after cytoreduction. The repertoire was sequenced with immunoSEQ multiplex PCR; TCRdb's copy has only in-frame clones and lacks some. The repertoire consists of 25,000 to 30,000 clones, with about four fifths occurring once and the leading ten covering around 1.8%. The sequenced sample was peripheral blood mononuclear cells, obtained before stem cell transplant. The rearrangement links TRBV28 to TRBJ1-3; D is unresolved. The sequence was obtained from a middle-aged man with acute myeloid leukemia. Some clones in this sample may be carry-over from other donors' samples. The DNA for the CDR3 is TGTGCCAGCAGTTCCCCCTCCAGCTCTGGAAACACCATATATTTT. Amino acid sequence: CASSSPSSSGNTIYF.